This T cell receptor (beta chain) was identified in a study of blood T cell repertoires in COVID-19. With 5 bases removed from V and 3 bases from J, the gap between germline ends came to 13 bases. Per germline, CDR1 MNHNY and CDR2 SVGAGI (reference sequence). This CDR3 comprises 14 residues. Original methodology: Researchers report that nucleated cell counts were estimated from reference gene primer amplification. Libraries were prepared by immunoSEQ multiplex PCR; TCRdb keeps only in-frame clonotypes and omits some of them. V, J and clone size are taken as reported in that table, and D and trimming were inferred from the DNA itself. The table includes about 130,000 clones, about 83% detected once.

The TCR was taken from a man aged 35-49 years with active or convalescent COVID-19. The V call is TRBV6-6, the J call TRBJ1-2, with D possibly being TRBD1 (5 bases). Sequenced material: peripheral blood. The CDR3 nucleotides read TGTGCCAGCAGTCGTTCGTCGGGGGACTATGGCTACACCTTC. Encoded protein: CASSRSSGDYGYTF.